The clone carrying this TCR beta chain was counted a few times. Its target is not known. This sample was taken from a study of beta chain features in type 1 diabetes. Whole-study context: The samples had about 110,000,000 sorted cells examined in all. Broader study findings: More deletions and fewer insertions at VDJ junctions were found in patients with type 1 diabetes.

The germline V gene encodes CDR1 GTSNPN and CDR2 SVGIG (reference sequence). The CDR3 contains 11 residues. V dropped 3 bases and J dropped 9 bases, with 11 bases sitting between them. Expressed TCRB transcripts were sequenced because the entire RNA isolate underwent reverse transcription. About 3.3 million reads, on average, came from each naive, central memory and regulatory T cell sample. The protocol was immunoSEQ multiplex PCR, while the TCRdb copy is restricted to in-frame clones and leaves out a portion. This table has 310,000 or so clones, approximately 9.9% appearing once. Material for sequencing was naive CD4+ T cells from blood. The sequence was collected from a woman aged 30 to 39 in good health. The V and J genes are TRBV30 and TRBJ2-5; the D gene is possibly TRBD1 (5 bases). The chain's CDR3 is CAWSEQVAQYF. As DNA, the CDR3 is TGTGCCTGGAGCGAACAGGTGGCCCAGTACTTC.